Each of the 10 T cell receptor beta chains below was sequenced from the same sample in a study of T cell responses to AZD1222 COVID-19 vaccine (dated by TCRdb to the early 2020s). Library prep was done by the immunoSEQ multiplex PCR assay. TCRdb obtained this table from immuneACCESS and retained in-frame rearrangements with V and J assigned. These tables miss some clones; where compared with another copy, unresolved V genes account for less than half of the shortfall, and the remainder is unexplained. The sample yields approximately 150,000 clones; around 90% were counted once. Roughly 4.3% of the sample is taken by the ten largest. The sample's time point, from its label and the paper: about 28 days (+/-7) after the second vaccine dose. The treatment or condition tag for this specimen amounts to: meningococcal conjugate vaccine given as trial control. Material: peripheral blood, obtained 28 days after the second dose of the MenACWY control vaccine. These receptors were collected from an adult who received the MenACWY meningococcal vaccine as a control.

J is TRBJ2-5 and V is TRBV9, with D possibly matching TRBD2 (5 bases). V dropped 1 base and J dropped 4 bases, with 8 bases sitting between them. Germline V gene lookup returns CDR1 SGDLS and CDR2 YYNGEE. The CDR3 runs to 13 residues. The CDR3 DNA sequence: TGTGCCAGCAGCGTATACGGGGTAGAGACCCAGTACTTC. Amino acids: CASSVYGVETQYF.

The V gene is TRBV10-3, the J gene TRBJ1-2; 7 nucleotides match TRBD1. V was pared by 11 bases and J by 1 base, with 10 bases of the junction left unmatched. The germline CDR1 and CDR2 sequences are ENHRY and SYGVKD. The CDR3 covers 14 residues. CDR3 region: CAAGDSLFNYGYTF. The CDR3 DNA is TGTGCCGCCGGGGACAGCCTCTTTAACTATGGCTACACCTTC.

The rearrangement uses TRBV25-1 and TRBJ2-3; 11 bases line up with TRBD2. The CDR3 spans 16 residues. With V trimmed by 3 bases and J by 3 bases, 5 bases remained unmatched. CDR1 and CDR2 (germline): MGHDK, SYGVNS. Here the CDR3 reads CASSDFTSGRTDTQYF. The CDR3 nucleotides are TGTGCCAGCAGTGACTTTACTAGCGGGAGAACAGATACGCAGTATTTT.

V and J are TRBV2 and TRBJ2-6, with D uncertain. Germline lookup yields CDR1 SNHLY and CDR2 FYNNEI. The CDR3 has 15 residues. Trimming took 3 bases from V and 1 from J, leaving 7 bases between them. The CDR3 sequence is CASSEGWSGANVLTF. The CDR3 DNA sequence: TGTGCCAGCAGTGAGGGGTGGTCTGGGGCCAACGTCCTGACTTTC. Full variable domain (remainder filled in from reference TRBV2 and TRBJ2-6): EPEVTQTPSHQVTQMGQEVILRCVPISNHLYFYWYRQILGQKVEFLVSFYNNEISEKSEIFDDQFSVERPDGSNFTLKIRSTKLEDSAMYFCASSEGWSGANVLTFGAGSRLTVL.

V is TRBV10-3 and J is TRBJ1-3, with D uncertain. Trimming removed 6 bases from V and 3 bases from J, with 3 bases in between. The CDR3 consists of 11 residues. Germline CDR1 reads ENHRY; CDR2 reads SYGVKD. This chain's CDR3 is CAIRSGNTIYF. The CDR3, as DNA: TGTGCCATCAGGAGTGGAAACACCATATATTTT.

For the CDR3, the DNA is TGTGCCAGCACCAACGACAGGGGGTACGAAGCTTTCTTT. Its translation: CASTNDRGYEAFF. The chain is built from TRBV2 and TRBJ1-1, with 9 bases aligning to TRBD1. CDR1 and CDR2 (germline): SNHLY, FYNNEI. Trimming at V came to 7 bases and at J to 8 bases, leaving 8 bases not matched to a gene. The CDR3 length is 13 residues.

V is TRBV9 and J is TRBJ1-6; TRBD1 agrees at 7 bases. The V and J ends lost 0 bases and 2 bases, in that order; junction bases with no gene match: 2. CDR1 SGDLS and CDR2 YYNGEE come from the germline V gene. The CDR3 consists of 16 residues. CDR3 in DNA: TGTGCCAGCAGCGTAGTAGACAGGGCCTATAATTCACCCCTCCACTTT. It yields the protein CASSVVDRAYNSPLHF.

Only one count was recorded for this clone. The chain's CDR3 is CASSGSRSNYGYTF. The CDR3 DNA reads as TGTGCCAGCTCCGGCTCAAGATCTAACTATGGCTACACCTTC. The chain carries TRBV28 and TRBJ1-2; no firm D call. The V end was cut by 8 bases, the J end by 0 bases, with 13 bases between. CDR1 and CDR2 from the germline V gene are MDHEN and SYDVKM. This CDR3 is 14 amino acids long.

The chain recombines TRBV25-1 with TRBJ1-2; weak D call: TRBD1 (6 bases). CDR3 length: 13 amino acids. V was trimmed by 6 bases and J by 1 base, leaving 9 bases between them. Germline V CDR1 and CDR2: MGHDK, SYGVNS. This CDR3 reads CASRDSNNYGYTF. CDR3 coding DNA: TGTGCCAGCAGGGACAGCAATAACTATGGCTACACCTTC.

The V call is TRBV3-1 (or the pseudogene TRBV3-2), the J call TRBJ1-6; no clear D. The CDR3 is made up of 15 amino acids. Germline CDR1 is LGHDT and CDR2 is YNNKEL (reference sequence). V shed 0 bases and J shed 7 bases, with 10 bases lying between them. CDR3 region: CASSQDRSGNSPLHF. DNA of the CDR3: TGTGCCAGCAGCCAAGATCGTAGTGGCAATTCACCCCTCCACTTT.